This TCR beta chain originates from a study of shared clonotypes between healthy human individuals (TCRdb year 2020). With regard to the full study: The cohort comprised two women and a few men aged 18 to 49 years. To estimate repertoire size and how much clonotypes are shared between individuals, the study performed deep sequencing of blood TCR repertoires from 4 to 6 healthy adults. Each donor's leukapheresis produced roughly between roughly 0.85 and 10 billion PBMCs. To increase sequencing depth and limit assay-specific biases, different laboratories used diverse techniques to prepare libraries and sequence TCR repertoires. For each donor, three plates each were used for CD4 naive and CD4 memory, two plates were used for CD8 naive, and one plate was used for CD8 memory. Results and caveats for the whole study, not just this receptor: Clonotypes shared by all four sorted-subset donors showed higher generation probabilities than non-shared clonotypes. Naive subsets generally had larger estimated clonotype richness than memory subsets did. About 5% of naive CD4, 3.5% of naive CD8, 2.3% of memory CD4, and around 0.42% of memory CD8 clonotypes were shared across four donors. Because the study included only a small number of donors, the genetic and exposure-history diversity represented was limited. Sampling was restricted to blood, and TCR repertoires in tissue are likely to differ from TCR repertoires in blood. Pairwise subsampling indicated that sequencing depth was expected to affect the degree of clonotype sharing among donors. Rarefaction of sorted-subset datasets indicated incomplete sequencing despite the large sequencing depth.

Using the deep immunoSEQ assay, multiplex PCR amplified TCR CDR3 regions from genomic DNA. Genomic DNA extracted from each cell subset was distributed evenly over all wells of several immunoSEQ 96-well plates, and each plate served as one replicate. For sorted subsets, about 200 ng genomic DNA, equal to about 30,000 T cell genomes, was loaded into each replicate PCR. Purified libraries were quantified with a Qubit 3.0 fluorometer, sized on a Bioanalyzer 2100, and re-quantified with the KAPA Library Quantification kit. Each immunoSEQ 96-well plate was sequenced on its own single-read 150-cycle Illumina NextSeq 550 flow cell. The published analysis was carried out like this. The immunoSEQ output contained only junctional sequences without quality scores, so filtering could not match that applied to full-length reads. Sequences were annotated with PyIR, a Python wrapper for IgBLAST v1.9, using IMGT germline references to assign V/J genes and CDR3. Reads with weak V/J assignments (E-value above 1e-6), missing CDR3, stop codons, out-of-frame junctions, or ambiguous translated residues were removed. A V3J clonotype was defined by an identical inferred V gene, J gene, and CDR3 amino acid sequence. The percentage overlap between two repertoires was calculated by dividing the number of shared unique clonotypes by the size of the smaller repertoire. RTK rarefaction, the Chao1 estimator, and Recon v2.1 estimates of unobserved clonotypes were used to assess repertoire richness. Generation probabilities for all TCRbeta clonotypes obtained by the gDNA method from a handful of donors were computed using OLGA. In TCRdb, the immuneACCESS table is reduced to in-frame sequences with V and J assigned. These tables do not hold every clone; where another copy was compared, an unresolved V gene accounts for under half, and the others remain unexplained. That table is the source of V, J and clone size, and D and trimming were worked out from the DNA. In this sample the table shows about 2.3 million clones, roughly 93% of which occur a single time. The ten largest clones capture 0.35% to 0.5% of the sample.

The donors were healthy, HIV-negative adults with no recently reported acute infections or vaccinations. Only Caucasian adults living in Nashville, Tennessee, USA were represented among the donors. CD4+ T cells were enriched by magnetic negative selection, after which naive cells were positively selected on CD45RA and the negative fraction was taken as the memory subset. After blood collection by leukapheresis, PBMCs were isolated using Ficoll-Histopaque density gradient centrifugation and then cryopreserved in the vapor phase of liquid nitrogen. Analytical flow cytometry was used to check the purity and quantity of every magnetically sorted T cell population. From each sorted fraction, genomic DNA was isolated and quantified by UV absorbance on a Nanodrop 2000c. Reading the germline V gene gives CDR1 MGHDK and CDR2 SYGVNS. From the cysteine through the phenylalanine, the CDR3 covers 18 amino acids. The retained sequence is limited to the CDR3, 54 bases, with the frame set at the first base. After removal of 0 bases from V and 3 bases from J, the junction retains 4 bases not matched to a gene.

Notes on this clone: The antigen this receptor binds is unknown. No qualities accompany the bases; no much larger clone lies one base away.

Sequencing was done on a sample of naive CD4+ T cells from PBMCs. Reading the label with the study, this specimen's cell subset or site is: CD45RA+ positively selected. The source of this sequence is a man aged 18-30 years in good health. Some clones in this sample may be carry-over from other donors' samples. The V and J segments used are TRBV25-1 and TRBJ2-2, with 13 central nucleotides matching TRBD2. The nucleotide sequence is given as TGTGCCAGCAGTGAATATTTACTAGCGGGAGGGTACACCGGGGAGCTGTTTTTT. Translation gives CASSEYLLAGGYTGELFF.